This T cell receptor beta chain is from a study of shared clonotypes between healthy human individuals. Worth noting for this clone: Its cognate antigen is unknown. The same CDR3 also results from other DNA sequences found in this sample.

Sorted-subset replicate PCR reactions contained roughly 210 ng DNA, corresponding to tens of thousands of T cell genomes. Sequencing was performed with immunoSEQ multiplex PCR; in TCRdb, only in-frame clones are kept and a portion is missing. Of 2 million to 2.5 million clones listed, nearly 97% were seen once; the top ten hold over 0.1%. The germline CDR1 and CDR2 sequences are SGHAT and FQNNGV. V was trimmed by 1 base and J by 2 bases, leaving 9 bases between them. CDR3 length equals 14 residues. Study outcomes and limitations: Some clonotypes were shared by all four sorted-subset donors, while others were not shared. The non-shared ones had lower generation probabilities than the shared ones.

V and J are TRBV11-2 and TRBJ2-7, with D maybe TRBD1 (6 bases). This clonotype originated in a man aged 18-30 years in good health. Specimen: naive CD4+ T cells sorted from blood. Described subset: CD45RA+ positively selected. Written as DNA, the CDR3 is TGTGCCAGCAGCTTAGTTCAGGGGACCTACGAGCAGTACTTC. Amino acids: CASSLVQGTYEQYF.